This T cell receptor (beta chain) came from a study of tissue T cells after allogeneic stem cell transplantation. General observations from the study: Motif-based clustering found tissue-specific repertoire signatures shared across patients, though few clones were shared. TCR repertoires tracked anatomic similarity, regardless of disease or transplant status.

This clone showed up just a few times. As yet, its antigen is unknown. The germline and genes are mouse ones. The read ends 1 residue shy of where the CDR3 ends; the end is completed using the germline J gene. The same CDR3 also results from other DNA sequences found in this sample. This CDR3 has 13 amino acids. V dropped 4 bases and J dropped 0 bases, with 6 bases sitting between them. The germline V gene encodes CDR1 KGHPV and CDR2 FQNQEV (reference sequence). Survey-depth TCRbeta CDR3 sequencing reported V/J genes and productive frequencies. Only in-frame clones appear in the TCRdb table, and some are missing; sequencing was by immunoSEQ multiplex PCR. The sample records 4,500 to 5,500 clones, roughly 42% being singletons. Described time point: mouse harvest day 14 after allogeneic transplant. The graft held 10^6 splenic CD5+ T cells and 10^7 T-cell-depleted bone marrow cells. Mice had MHC-mismatched B6 into BALB/c GVHD, sampled day 7 or 14.

The source material was gut tissue. The genes are TRBV26 and TRBJ1-1; D might be TRBD1 (5 bases). The sequence came from a female BALB/c mouse given C57BL/6 T cells with graft-versus-host disease after an allogeneic hematopoietic cell transplant. The CDR3 DNA, read in part, is TGTGCCAGCAGTCCGGGACAGAACACAGAAGTCTTC. It yields the protein CASSPGQNTEVF. From start to end, the CDR3 is CASSPGQNTEVFF.